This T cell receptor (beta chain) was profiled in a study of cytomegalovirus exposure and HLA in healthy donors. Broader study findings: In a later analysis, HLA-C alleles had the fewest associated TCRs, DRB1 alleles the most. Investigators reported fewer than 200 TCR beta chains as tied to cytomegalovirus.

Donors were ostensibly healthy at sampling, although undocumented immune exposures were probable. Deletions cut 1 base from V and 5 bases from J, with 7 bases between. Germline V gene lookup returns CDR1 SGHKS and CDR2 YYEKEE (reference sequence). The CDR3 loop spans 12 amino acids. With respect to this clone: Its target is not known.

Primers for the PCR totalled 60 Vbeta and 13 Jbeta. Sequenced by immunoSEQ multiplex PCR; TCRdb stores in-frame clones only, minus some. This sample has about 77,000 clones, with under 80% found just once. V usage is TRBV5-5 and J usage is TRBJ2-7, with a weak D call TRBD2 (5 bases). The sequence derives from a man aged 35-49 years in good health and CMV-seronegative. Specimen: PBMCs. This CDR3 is CASSLRGHEQYF. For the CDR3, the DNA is TGTGCCAGCAGCTTGCGCGGGCACGAGCAGTACTTC.